These T cell receptor beta chains were read from a single sample in a study of a mutant IDH1 vaccine in newly diagnosed glioma. The protocol was immunoSEQ multiplex PCR, while the TCRdb copy is restricted to in-frame clones and leaves out a portion. The table has 15,000 to 20,000 clones, roughly 85% seen once. The starting material was PBMCs, obtained from a glioma patient treated with radiotherapy, temozolomide or both. The receptors here all came from a man aged 40-55 years with glioma. Both conserved end residues are part of each CDR3. D genes are given only for firm matches. Rows give clone size only sometimes, using once, few, many, or a class for an expanded clone.

TRBD2	TRBV10-1	TRBJ2-1	-	TGCGCCAGCAGTGAGTCGGGACTAGGTAGGGAGCAGTTCTTC	CASSESGLGREQFF
TRBD1	TRBV6-6	TRBJ1-5	-	TGTGCCAGCAAACCACAGGGGTTTAATCAGCCCCAGCATTTT	CASKPQGFNQPQHF
-	TRBV5-6	TRBJ1-5	-	TGTGCCAGCAGCCCAGGGGTAACTCAGCCCCAGCATTTT	CASSPGVTQPQHF
-	TRBV2	TRBJ1-3	-	TGTGCCAGCGCTAGGGAGGGGTTTGCCGGAAACACCATATATTTT	CASAREGFAGNTIYF
TRBD1	TRBV6-5	TRBJ1-1	medium-sized	TGTGCCAGCAATATACAGGGGGCCACTGAAGCTTTCTTT	CASNIQGATEAFF
-	TRBV19	TRBJ2-6	-	TGTGCCAGCGACGGCTCTGGGGCCAACGTCCTGACTTTC	CASDGSGANVLTF
TRBD1	TRBV19	TRBJ2-4	-	TGTGCCAGTAGTATCGCCCCACAGGGGATGTTGTCGAGGGTAGCCAAAAACATTCAGTACTTC	CASSIAPQGMLSRVAKNIQYF
-	TRBV5-5	TRBJ2-6	-	TGTGCCAGCAGCTTGGATGTCAGGGCCCCTGGGGCCAACGTCCTGACTTTC	CASSLDVRAPGANVLTF
-	TRBV27	TRBJ2-5	-	TGTGCCAGCAGTCCCCGGTTGAGGGGGGAAGGCCTCGAGACCCAGTACTTC	CASSPRLRGEGLETQYF
-	TRBV7-9	TRBJ2-7	-	TGTGCCAGCAGCTTAGGAATCTCACCGAGCGAGCAGTACTTC	CASSLGISPSEQYF
TRBD1	TRBV14	TRBJ1-5	-	TGTGCCAGCAGCCAAGAAGAATGGGGTCAGGGGGCAGGGCAGCCCCAGCATTTT	CASSQEEWGQGAGQPQHF
TRBD1	TRBV19	TRBJ1-1	once	TGTGCCAGTAGTTCTGGGGGGACAGGGGATCGGAGCACTGAAGCTTTCTTT	CASSSGGTGDRSTEAFF
TRBD1	TRBV6-1	TRBJ1-5	few	TGTGCCAGCATCAGGACAGGCTTCTTCAATCAGCCCCAGCATTTT	CASIRTGFFNQPQHF
-	TRBV6-1	TRBJ1-2	-	TGTGCCAGCATCCTGGGAGGGTCAGGTAACTATGGCTACACCTTC	CASILGGSGNYGYTF
-	TRBV19	TRBJ2-3	once	TGTGCCAGTAGTATAATGGCGCAGGGTAGGGATACGCAGTATTTT	CASSIMAQGRDTQYF
-	TRBV11-3	TRBJ2-1	-	TGTGCCAGCAGCTTTGTGGCGGGCCCGACCAATGAGCAGTTCTTC	CASSFVAGPTNEQFF
TRBD1	TRBV5-4	TRBJ2-5	-	TGTGCCAGCAGCTTGACGGGACAGGGTAGGGTCCAAGAGACCCAGTACTTC	CASSLTGQGRVQETQYF
TRBD2	TRBV5-1	TRBJ2-7	-	TGCGCCAGCACACCGCGGGAGGGAGCTACCTACGAGCAGTACTTC	CASTPREGATYEQYF
-	TRBV9	TRBJ1-2	-	TGTGCCAGCAGCGCCCCGTACTACCAGGGAATGAGTGGCTACACCTTC	CASSAPYYQGMSGYTF
-	TRBV18	TRBJ1-2	once	TGTGCCAGCTCACCACGGCAGGGACCCCCGGATGGCTACACCTTC	CASSPRQGPPDGYTF
-	TRBV29-1	TRBJ2-5	-	TGCAGCGTTGAGTGGGAGAGGGAGACCCAGTACTTC	CSVEWERETQYF
-	TRBV2	TRBJ2-7	once	TGTGCCAGTTGCCCCCGTGTGGCGAGCTCCTACGAGCAGTACTTC	CASCPRVASSYEQYF
-	TRBV6-1	TRBJ1-1	-	TGTGCCAGCAACGAGGGGGGGGACATGAACACTGAAGCTTTCTTT	CASNEGGDMNTEAFF
-	TRBV30	TRBJ1-4	few	TGTGCCTGGAGTGTAGGGGGGTCGGAGGAAAAACTGTTTTTT	CAWSVGGSEEKLFF
-	TRBV7-8	TRBJ2-5	few	TGTGCCAGCAGCTTAGTGGCTAGTGGGCTCCAAGAGACCCAGTACTTC	CASSLVASGLQETQYF
TRBD1	TRBV19	TRBJ1-2	-	TGTGCCAGTAGTATAGGGATCGGACAGGGTGCGATGGAGGGCTACACCTTC	CASSIGIGQGAMEGYTF
-	TRBV5-6	TRBJ1-1	once	TGTGCCAGCAGTTTGCTGGGTCAACGGCGCACTGAAGCTTTCTTT	CASSLLGQRRTEAFF
-	TRBV5-1	TRBJ2-3	-	TGCGCCAGCAGCTGGTCCGGGACATCCGTAGATACGCAGTATTTT	CASSWSGTSVDTQYF
-	TRBV5-8	TRBJ1-5	-	TGTGCCAGCAGCTTGTACCAGGAGGGTCAGCCCCAGCATTTT	CASSLYQEGQPQHF
-	TRBV11-3	TRBJ2-5	-	TGTGCCAGCAGCTCTGGGGTGATAACGGGAGGTGGGGGCAAGACCCAGTACTTC	CASSSGVITGGGGKTQYF
-	TRBV4-1	TRBJ1-6	-	TGCGCCAGCAGCGAAGCGATGAATTCACCCCTCCACTTT	CASSEAMNSPLHF
-	TRBV4-1	TRBJ2-5	-	TGCGCCAGCAGCCCGCGGGTAGCGGAGAGGGAGACCCAGTACTTC	CASSPRVAERETQYF
TRBD2	TRBV27	TRBJ2-1	-	TGTGCCAGCAGTTTAGGGGCGGGAGACTACAATGAGCAGTTCTTC	CASSLGAGDYNEQFF
-	TRBV27	TRBJ2-2	-	TGTGCCAGCAGTCTGGGGCGGGCCACCGGGGAGCTGTTTTTT	CASSLGRATGELFF
-	TRBV6-5	TRBJ1-1	few	TGTGCCAGCAGCCTGGACAGGAACACTGAAGCTTTCTTT	CASSLDRNTEAFF
-	TRBV5-6	TRBJ2-5	-	TGTGCCAGCAGCTTTGTCAGGGTCGGAGTGACCCAGTACTTC	CASSFVRVGVTQYF
-	TRBV5-6	TRBJ1-2	-	TGTGCCAGCAGCGGAGGGGCCTCCTTGGGCTACACCTTC	CASSGGASLGYTF
-	TRBV7-9	TRBJ2-5	-	TGTGCCAGCAGCTTAGGAAAGGGACTCTTACAAGAGACCCAGTACTTC	CASSLGKGLLQETQYF
TRBD2	TRBV10-2	TRBJ2-7	-	TGCGCCAGCACCCAAAGCGGGGGACTAGCGGCCAACGAGCAGTACTTC	CASTQSGGLAANEQYF
-	TRBV12-5	TRBJ2-1	-	TGTGCTAGTGGTTTGGCCCATCCGGGACTGGCATACAATGAGCAGTTCTTC	CASGLAHPGLAYNEQFF
-	TRBV2	TRBJ2-3	-	TGTGCCAGCAGTTACGCGGGGGATACGCAGTATTTT	CASSYAGDTQYF
-	TRBV6-4	TRBJ2-1	once	TGTGCCAGCAGTGACTCGTTGGCTAGCGAGATATTCTTC	CASSDSLASEIFF
-	TRBV10-1	TRBJ1-1	-	TGCGCCAGCAGCGGGAATAGGAACACTGAAGCTTTCTTT	CASSGNRNTEAFF
TRBD1	TRBV2	TRBJ1-1	few	TGTGCCAGCAAAGAGGAGGGGACAGGCACTGAAGCTTTCTTT	CASKEEGTGTEAFF
TRBD1	TRBV27	TRBJ1-6	once	TGTGCCAGCAGTCCTCGGGACAGGGGGTATGGTTCACCCCTCCACTTT	CASSPRDRGYGSPLHF